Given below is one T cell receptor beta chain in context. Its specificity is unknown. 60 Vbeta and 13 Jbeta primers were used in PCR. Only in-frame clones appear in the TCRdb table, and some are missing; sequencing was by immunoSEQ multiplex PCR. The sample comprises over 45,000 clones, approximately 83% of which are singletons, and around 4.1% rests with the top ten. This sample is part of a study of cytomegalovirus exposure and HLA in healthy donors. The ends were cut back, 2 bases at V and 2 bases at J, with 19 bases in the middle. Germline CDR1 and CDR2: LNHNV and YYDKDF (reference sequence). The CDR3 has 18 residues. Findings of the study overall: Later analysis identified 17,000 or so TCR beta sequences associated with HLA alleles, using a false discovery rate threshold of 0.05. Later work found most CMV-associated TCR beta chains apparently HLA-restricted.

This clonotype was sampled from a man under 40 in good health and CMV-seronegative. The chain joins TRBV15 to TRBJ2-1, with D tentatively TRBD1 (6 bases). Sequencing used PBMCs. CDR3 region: CATSRPRAYRDPYNEQFF. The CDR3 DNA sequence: TGTGCCACCAGCAGACCTCGCGCTTACAGGGATCCCTACAATGAGCAGTTCTTC. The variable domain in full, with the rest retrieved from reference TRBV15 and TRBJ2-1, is DAMVIQNPRYQVTQFGKPVTLSCSQTLNHNVMYWYQQKSSQAPKLLFHYYDKDFNNEADTPDNFQSRRPNTSFCFLDIRSPGLGDTAMYLCATSRPRAYRDPYNEQFFGPGTRLTVL.